These 15 T cell receptor beta chains were sequenced from one sample in a study of blood T cell repertoires in COVID-19. The repertoire was sequenced with immunoSEQ multiplex PCR; TCRdb's copy has only in-frame clones and lacks some. Found here are about 230,000 clones, 75% to 85% of them singletons; the top ten hold about 1.3%. Material for sequencing was peripheral blood. The receptors stem from a woman in her 30s with COVID-19, enrolled during active disease.

This rearrangement joins TRBV5-4 to TRBJ2-2; 12 bases match TRBD2. This CDR3 has 18 residues. The junction had 14 bases not matched to a gene; V was cut back by 4 bases and J by 7 bases. The V gene's germline CDR1 is SGHNT and CDR2 YYREEE (reference sequence). CDR3 DNA: TGTGCCAGCAGCCCTCCATCTAGCGGGAGGGCCTGGAACGGGGAGCTGTTTTTT. This encodes CASSPPSSGRAWNGELFF.

The rearrangement links TRBV28 to TRBJ2-1; TRBD2 is a possible D gene (6 bases). The CDR3 runs to 14 residues. Trimming shortened V by 5 bases and J by 7 bases, and 15 bases separated the two germline ends. Germline V gives CDR1 MDHEN, CDR2 SYDVKM. The chain's CDR3 is CASSPWTTTNEQFF. Written as DNA, the CDR3 is TGTGCCAGCAGTCCTTGGACTACCACGAATGAGCAGTTCTTC.

This clone has only one observation. The chain has TRBV5-8 and TRBJ1-4; D is uncertain. V gave up 1 base and J gave up 0 bases, with 16 bases separating them. The CDR3 has 18 residues. CDR1 is SGHTS and CDR2 is YDEGEE in the germline V gene. CDR3 sequence (DNA): TGTGCCAGCAGCTTGTATTTAGGTGGACTATCAACTAATGAAAAACTGTTTTTT. It yields the protein CASSLYLGGLSTNEKLFF.

The chain employs TRBV5-4 and TRBJ2-1; 11 positions agree with TRBD2. After removal of 0 bases from V and 5 bases from J, the junction contained 4 bases not matched to a gene. CDR1 SGHNT and CDR2 YYREEE come from the germline V gene (reference sequence). The CDR3 spans 16 residues. For the CDR3, the DNA is TGTGCCAGCAGCTTGGCCGGGACTAGCGGAAACAATGAGCAGTTCTTC. It encodes CASSLAGTSGNNEQFF.

The V call is TRBV28, the J call TRBJ1-2, with D tentatively TRBD1 (6 bases). The CDR3 runs to 13 residues. The V gene lost 3 bases and the J gene lost 5 bases, with 10 bases spanning the gap. Germline V gene lookup returns CDR1 MDHEN and CDR2 SYDVKM. CDR3: CASSFVQGYGYTF. DNA for the CDR3: TGTGCCAGCAGTTTTGTGCAGGGGTATGGCTACACCTTC.

The count of this clone is one. The chain is built from TRBV14 and TRBJ2-1; D uncertain. Germline CDR1 is SGHDN and CDR2 is FVKESK. V was shortened by 1 base and J by 6 bases, with 4 bases between the two germline ends. There are 12 residues in the CDR3. The CDR3 reads CASSQVINEQFF. CDR3 in DNA: TGTGCCAGCAGCCAAGTTATCAATGAGCAGTTCTTC.

The V call is TRBV6-2 or TRBV6-3, the J call TRBJ1-5; D unclear. CDR1 is MNHEY, CDR2 SVGEGT, per germline. Trimming removed 5 bases from V and 2 bases from J, with 13 bases in between. The CDR3 extends over 15 amino acids. This CDR3 is CASSVRGGRNQPQHF. In nucleotides, the CDR3 is TGTGCCAGCAGTGTACGGGGAGGGCGCAATCAGCCCCAGCATTTT.

This sequence joins TRBV6-5 and TRBJ1-1, with D tentatively TRBD1 (5 bases). V was shortened by 6 bases and J by 1 base, with 15 bases between the two germline ends. Germline V gives CDR1 MNHEY, CDR2 SVGAGI. This CDR3 has 15 residues. The CDR3 DNA sequence: TGTGCCAGCAGCCGCGGGGGAGGACAGAACACTGAAGCTTTCTTT. It translates to CASSRGGGQNTEAFF.

This sequence joins TRBV25-1 and TRBJ1-2; D gene unclear. The CDR3 totals 12 residues. Per germline, CDR1 MGHDK and CDR2 SYGVNS. V lost 4 bases and J lost 8, with 11 bases in between. CDR3 loop: CASSARTGGYTF. CDR3 coding DNA: TGTGCCAGCAGTGCACGAACCGGGGGCTACACCTTC.

This chain links TRBV24-1 with TRBJ2-1; D may be TRBD1 (5 bases). V was clipped by 4 bases and J by 9 bases, with 24 bases between them. Germline lookup yields CDR1 KGHDR and CDR2 SFDVKD. CDR3 length equals 17 residues. The CDR3 bases are TGTGCCACCAGTGAACCGACGACCGAAGTCTATCAGGGTGAGCAGTTCTTC. Protein product: CATSEPTTEVYQGEQFF.

The chain uses TRBV27 and TRBJ2-7; no firm D call. Trimming took 4 bases from V and 0 from J, leaving 10 bases between them. This CDR3 region has 14 residues. The germline V gene has CDR1 MNHEY and CDR2 SMNVEV (reference sequence). The CDR3 here is CASSSPDSSYEQYF. As DNA, the CDR3 is TGTGCCAGCAGTTCTCCAGATTCCTCCTACGAGCAGTACTTC.

V and J are TRBV9 and TRBJ2-1; a possible D gene is TRBD2 (6 bases). V shed 3 bases and J shed 3 bases, with 13 bases lying between them. Germline CDR1 and CDR2: SGDLS and YYNGEE. There are 15 residues in the CDR3. This CDR3 is CASSARTEGYNEQFF. In DNA, the CDR3 is TGTGCCAGCAGCGCCCGTACGGAGGGCTACAATGAGCAGTTCTTC.

On this clone: Other nucleotide sequences in the sample specify the same CDR3. The chain joins TRBV5-1 to TRBJ2-6, with D possibly being TRBD1 (5 bases). V gave up 4 bases and J gave up 4 bases, with 9 bases separating them. The CDR3 length is 14 residues. Germline V gene sequence: CDR1 SGHRS, CDR2 YFSETQ. The CDR3 sequence is CASSLTAGANVLTF. CDR3 bases: TGCGCCAGCAGCCTGACAGCCGGGGCCAACGTCCTGACTTTC.

V and J are TRBV2 and TRBJ2-7; 9 bases agree with TRBD2. Germline V lookup: CDR1 SNHLY, CDR2 FYNNEI. The CDR3 runs to 13 residues. V dropped 6 bases and J dropped 6; count of bases not matched to a gene: 6. CDR3: CASRMTSGLEQYF. The CDR3 nucleotides are TGTGCCAGCAGAATGACTAGCGGCCTCGAGCAGTACTTC.

This rearrangement joins TRBV7-9 to TRBJ2-5; D might be TRBD2 (6 bases). Deletions cut 1 base from V and 1 base from J, with 10 bases between. Germline assignment: CDR1 SEHNR and CDR2 FQNEAQ (reference sequence). The CDR3 spans 15 residues. CDR3 DNA sequence: TGTGCCAGCAGCTTAGAGGGTAGCGGCCAAGAGACCCAGTACTTC. Protein sequence: CASSLEGSGQETQYF.